The rows below give T cell receptor beta chains drawn from one sample of a study of PD-1 blockade in mismatch repair-deficient tumors. Assay: immunoSEQ multiplex PCR; the TCRdb copy retains only in-frame clones and omits some. The table includes nearly 25,000 clones, about 83% detected once. The sequencing used peripheral blood, collected 12 weeks after starting pembrolizumab. Every receptor here comes from an adult with mismatch repair-deficient cancer. Both conserved end residues are part of each CDR3. A D gene is named only where the DNA matches it firmly. Clone size, where shown, is once, few, many, or a class for clones that have expanded.

>TRBV2|NA|TRBJ1-2|NA
TGTGCCAGCAGTGATAAAGGGAGCGGATACTATGGCTACACCTTC
CASSDKGSGYYGYTF
>TRBV19|NA|TRBJ1-2|few
TGTGCCAGTAGTATAACGGATTTGGGTGGCTACACCTTC
CASSITDLGGYTF
>TRBV7-2|NA|TRBJ1-2|NA
TGTGCCAGCAGCTTTGCGGGGGGTCTTGGCTACACCTTC
CASSFAGGLGYTF
>TRBV14|NA|TRBJ2-1|NA
TGTGCCAGCAGCCAGACAACCCCGGCGGTGCCTGAGCAGTTCTTC
CASSQTTPAVPEQFF
>TRBV19|NA|TRBJ1-4|large
TGTGCCAGTAGTCATCAGGACGGGGAAAAACTGTTTTTT
CASSHQDGEKLFF
>TRBV5-1|NA|TRBJ1-1|NA
TGCGCCAGCAGCCTCCCTGGGGCAGCTGAAGCTTTCTTT
CASSLPGAAEAFF
>TRBV10-3|NA|TRBJ2-6|NA
TGTGCCATCAGCCCCGGTTTAGGGACACCCCACTCTGGGGCCAACGTCCTGACTTTC
CAISPGLGTPHSGANVLTF
>TRBV5-1|TRBD1|TRBJ2-7|NA
TGCGCCAGCAGCTCTGGGACAGGGGTTTTCTACGAGCAGTACTTC
CASSSGTGVFYEQYF
>TRBV27|NA|TRBJ2-3|NA
TGTGCCAGCAGTGACGTCCGGGATACGCAGTATTTT
CASSDVRDTQYF
>TRBV28|TRBD2|TRBJ2-3|NA
TGTGCCAGCAGGGGAAGTAGCGGGTCCACAGATACGCAGTATTTT
CASRGSSGSTDTQYF
>TRBV19|NA|TRBJ1-5|NA
TGTGCCAGTAGGGTGAGAGAGGTTAGCAATCAGCCCCAGCATTTT
CASRVREVSNQPQHF
>TRBV6-5|NA|TRBJ1-1|NA
TGTGCCAGCAGATTACGTGAGGGAATGAACACTGAAGCTTTCTTT
CASRLREGMNTEAFF
>TRBV27|NA|TRBJ1-1|NA
TGTGCCAGCAGTACGGGTCAGGCGAACACTGAAGCTTTCTTT
CASSTGQANTEAFF
>TRBV12-5|TRBD2|TRBJ2-4|NA
TGTGCTAGTGGTTTCGGGGGGGAAAACATTCAGTACTTC
CASGFGGENIQYF
>TRBV4-3|NA|TRBJ1-5|NA
TGCGCCAGCAGCCAAGATAGAGGCTATCAGCCCCAGCATTTT
CASSQDRGYQPQHF
>TRBV19|NA|TRBJ2-7|NA
TGTGCCAGTAGTATTTTGTGCTGTGACTACGAGCAGTACTTC
CASSILCCDYEQYF
>TRBV7-2|NA|TRBJ1-4|NA
TGTGCCAGCAGCCAGGGGAGGCTAGAGGAAAAACTGTTTTTT
CASSQGRLEEKLFF
>TRBV2|NA|TRBJ2-2|NA
TGTGCCAGCACCCAAGGGGGCGGGGACTACGGGGAGCTGTTTTTT
CASTQGGGDYGELFF
>TRBV29-1|TRBD2|TRBJ2-2|NA
TGCAGCGTTGCGGGAGGGCCCAACCGGGGAGCTGTTTTT
CSVAGGPNRGAVF
>TRBV6-4|NA|TRBJ2-3|NA
TGTGCCAGCAGTGCCGGGACTAGCACAGATACGCAGTATTTT
CASSAGTSTDTQYF
>TRBV2|NA|TRBJ2-5|once
TGTGCCAGCAGTGAACGTATGGAGACCCAGTACTTC
CASSERMETQYF
>TRBV19|NA|TRBJ1-5|NA
TGTGCCAGTAGTATGAACGTGGGGACACACTGGTATCAGCCCCAGCATTTT
CASSMNVGTHWYQPQHF
>TRBV28|TRBD1|TRBJ2-2|NA
TGTGCCAGCAGCTTCGGACAGGGAAGCACCGGGGAGCTGTTTTTT
CASSFGQGSTGELFF
>TRBV5-8|NA|TRBJ2-4|NA
TGTGCCAGCAACCGAATTTTAGGGTTAGGCAAAAACATTCAGTACTTC
CASNRILGLGKNIQYF
>TRBV2|NA|TRBJ1-2|NA
TGTGCCACCTCTCTGGGGTTGGACTATGGCTACACCTTC
CATSLGLDYGYTF
>TRBV6-6|NA|TRBJ2-2|NA
TGTGCCAGCAAGCCGATCAGGGTCACCGGGGAGCTGTTTTTT
CASKPIRVTGELFF
>TRBV19|TRBD2|TRBJ2-3|NA
TGTGCCAGTAGCACCTGGGCGGGAGGCCCCCCAGATACGCAGTATTTT
CASSTWAGGPPDTQYF
>TRBV5-1|NA|TRBJ2-2|few
TGCGCCAGCAGCTTATTAGGACAGAACACCGGGGAGCTGTTTTTT
CASSLLGQNTGELFF
>TRBV6-1|TRBD1|TRBJ1-5|NA
TGTGCCAGCAGTGAAGCCCTGACAGGGGCCAATCAGCCCCAGCATTTT
CASSEALTGANQPQHF